This section outlines one T cell receptor beta chain sequence together with its context. What antigen it recognizes has not been identified. Per-nucleotide qualities are absent, and no much larger clonotype sits a single base away. Trimming takes 8 bases off V and 4 bases off J; junction bases not matched to a gene: 15. The CDR3 starts with the cysteine, ends with the phenylalanine, and has 16 residues. The kept DNA is CDR3 alone, 48 bases in frame from the first base. TCRbeta-specific cDNA was reverse-transcribed from 500 to 550 ng total RNA using a constant-region primer and ProtoScript II reverse transcriptase. Construction of the TCRbeta libraries relied on three nested rounds of multiplex PCR, following a slightly modified ARM-PCR procedure. Each of the first two PCR rounds ran for 9 to 10 cycles using multiplex TRBV1-TRBV30 forward primers together with a Cbeta reverse primer. Sample barcodes and Illumina adapters were attached in a final 25-cycle PCR using Deep VentR polymerase. Before sequencing, amplicons of 200-500 bp were gel-purified using a QIAquick gel extraction kit. TCRbeta amplicons were sequenced on an Illumina HiSeq 2500 with 250-bp paired-end reads. Under the source paper's analysis protocol: Quality trimming of reads was performed with Trimmomatic v0.33, and paired reads were merged with FLASH v1.2.11 so that full CDR3 sequences could be recovered. MiGEC v1.2.1b assigned V, D and J germline segments to the rearranged TCRbeta sequences. Clonotype statistics, along with Shannon-Wiener diversity indices, were calculated using VDJtools v1.0.0. To reduce sampling bias, subsequent analyses other than the diversity analysis used only the 250 most abundant clonotypes in each sample. TCRdb reprocessed the public reads (quality trimming at Q25 with fastp, clone calling with MiXCR) and kept in-frame beta chains. Rows merge per CDR3 protein into single entries with the most common DNA and genes. The authors' filters were not applied to this entry. The sample table holds a few hundred thousand distinct CDR3 sequences, of which about 50% were seen once. Approximately 15% of the sample lies in the top ten.

Blood RNA was extracted from unsorted whole blood using TRIzol reagent, and germline DNA was obtained with the DNeasy Blood & Tissue kit. At the time of sampling, the patients were treatment-naive and had chronic HBV infection. Before surgery, approximately 3.6 milliliters of peripheral blood were drawn into K2EDTA tubes. This record comes from a study of tumor-infiltrating lymphocytes in primary liver carcinoma (TCRdb year 2017). Context from the whole study: Surgical resection was performed in China between late 2015 and March 2016 on a handful of patients with histopathologically diagnosed primary liver carcinoma. A total of about 35 specimens from 5 patients, comprising approximately 25 tumor regions, 5 adjacent noncancerous liver tissues and 5 peripheral blood samples, were covered by TCRbeta repertoire sequencing. TCRbeta repertoire sequencing, expression microarrays and whole-exome sequencing were combined in the study across five regions of each liver tumor, with adjacent normal tissue and blood also included. High reproducibility was observed for the technical replicate repertoires, with mean shared-clone rates around 0.9 and correlation coefficients above 0.98. Each sample produced roughly 3.5 to 7.13 million productive TCRbeta reads, and read depth showed no significant difference between tissue types. Of the five patients, three men and two women aged 30 to 69 years, four had hepatocellular carcinoma and one had combined HCC and intrahepatic cholangiocarcinoma. Tumors of the five patients were stage T1-T3 N0M0 with maximum diameters of 4.2 to 10 cm.

Study-level results and caveats: Because only the TCR beta chain was sequenced and unpaired alpha chains were not captured, true repertoire diversity is likely underestimated. Only 4 or 5 patients were included in the study, and the authors note that the findings should be validated in a larger study. Comparison of CD4+ and CD8+ T cell repertoires was precluded by the use of bulk unsorted samples. Pairs of tumor regions showed greater repertoire overlap (mean roughly 35%) than tumor-adjacent pairs (17%) or tumor-blood pairs (about 15%), which is consistent with antigen-driven expansion. The top 250 clones made up a significantly larger repertoire fraction in tumors than in blood (p = 0.039).

The sample was peripheral blood. The sequence is built from TRBV12-3 or TRBV12-4 and TRBJ2-3; a stretch of 7 junction bases matches TRBD2. The sequence was collected from a woman aged 25 to 39 with primary liver carcinoma and hepatitis B virus infection. In nucleotides, the sequence is TGTGCCAGCGCCCGGGAGGTCGGAGTTTTGGCAGATACGCAGTATTTT. It codes for CASAREVGVLADTQYF.